This entry concerns a single TCR beta chain. Its antigen remains unidentified. The PCR was carried out with 60 Vbeta primers and 13 Jbeta primers. The protocol was immunoSEQ multiplex PCR, while the TCRdb copy is restricted to in-frame clones and leaves out a portion. This sample's clone table lists about 91,000 clones. After removal of 8 bases from V and 5 bases from J, the junction contained 3 bases not matched to a gene. From germline, CDR1 is MNHEY and CDR2 SVGAGI. The CDR3 sequence is 12 residues long. This sample is drawn from a study of cytomegalovirus exposure and HLA in healthy donors. Study information: T cells numbering around 170 million yielded more than 100 million unique TCR beta sequences in an earlier analysis.

The study, taken as a whole, reports: Later work associated more than 15,000 TCR beta sequences with HLA alleles at 0.05 false discovery rate.

The rearrangement uses TRBV6-5 and TRBJ1-2; 9 positions agree with TRBD1. Sequenced material: PBMCs. This clonotype originated in a woman aged 25 to 45 in good health and CMV-seronegative. The CDR3 spells CASRDRAYGYTF. The CDR3 DNA sequence: TGTGCCAGCCGGGACAGGGCATATGGCTACACCTTC.